Each of the 24 T cell receptor beta chains below was sequenced from the same sample in a study of CD8+ T cells in alopecia areata. In each case, RNA was isolated and then reverse transcribed into cDNA as the sequencing template. The repertoire was sequenced with immunoSEQ multiplex PCR; TCRdb's copy has only in-frame clones and lacks some. The sample has 200,000 to 250,000 clones, more than 45% seen once; the top ten hold just over 0.45%. Here the sequenced sample was CD4+ T cells sorted from blood, taken at week 0. The receptors derive from a human donor with alopecia areata.

This clone was observed at least ten times. The chain uses TRBV7-9 and TRBJ2-1; 11 bases fit TRBD2. This CDR3 comprises 15 residues. Unmatched junction bases numbered 6, after V lost 5 bases and J lost 6 bases. CDR1 is SEHNR and CDR2 is FQNEAQ in the germline V gene (reference sequence). The CDR3 nucleotides read TGTGCCAGCAGCCGGCTAGCGGGAGGAGGCAATGAGCAGTTCTTC. Translation: CASSRLAGGGNEQFF.

The chain recombines TRBV5-1 with TRBJ2-7; possible D gene TRBD1, 5 bases. Deletions cut 4 bases from V and 6 bases from J, with 8 bases between. Germline values: CDR1 SGHRS, CDR2 YFSETQ. The CDR3 contains 11 residues. CDR3: CASSGQLEQYF. In DNA, the CDR3 is TGCGCCAGCAGCGGACAACTCGAGCAGTACTTC.

The rearrangement uses TRBV30 and TRBJ1-4; unclear D gene. Germline V gives CDR1 GTSNPN, CDR2 SVGIG (reference sequence). The CDR3 is 13 residues long. V gave up 4 bases and J gave up 8 bases, with 14 bases separating them. The CDR3 protein is CAWNDKGGEKLFF. In DNA, the CDR3 is TGTGCCTGGAATGATAAGGGAGGAGAAAAACTGTTTTTT.

The V and J genes are TRBV30 and TRBJ2-6, with 7 bases aligning to TRBD1. Germline V gene sequence: CDR1 GTSNPN, CDR2 SVGIG (reference sequence). V gave up 0 bases and J gave up 2 bases; unmatched junction bases: 4. This CDR3 spans 16 amino acids. The CDR3 loop reads CAWSVGGTTGANVLTF. In DNA form, the CDR3 reads TGTGCCTGGAGTGTAGGGGGCACCACTGGGGCCAACGTCCTGACTTTC.

This clone was seen a handful of times. V and J are TRBV7-9 and TRBJ1-1; 7 nucleotides match TRBD1. Germline CDR1 is SEHNR and CDR2 is FQNEAQ (reference sequence). The length of the CDR3 is 15 residues. V lost 5 bases and J lost 5; bases outside the gene matches: 11. This CDR3 reads CASSPKGSQGTEAFF. CDR3 DNA: TGTGCCAGCAGCCCAAAGGGATCACAGGGGACTGAAGCTTTCTTT.

The gene calls are TRBV29-1 and TRBJ1-1, with D uncertain. CDR1 and CDR2 (germline): SQVTM, ANQGSEA. The ends were cut back, 5 bases at V and 6 bases at J, with 7 bases in the middle. The CDR3 covers 10 residues. Here the CDR3 reads CSVKPSEAFF. CDR3 DNA sequence: TGCAGCGTTAAACCATCTGAAGCTTTCTTT.

There are many counts of this clone. The rearrangement joins TRBV7-2 to TRBJ2-1, with D tentatively TRBD2 (5 bases). The CDR3 loop spans 16 amino acids. The ends were cut back, 5 bases at V and 3 bases at J, with 17 bases in the middle. Germline lookup yields CDR1 SGHTA and CDR2 FQGNSA. CDR3 protein: CASSPSGWRLYNEQFF. CDR3 nucleotide sequence: TGTGCCAGCAGCCCCTCGGGGTGGCGACTCTACAATGAGCAGTTCTTC.

This clone was detected once. This sequence joins TRBV6-5 and TRBJ1-2; D call uncertain. V gave up 5 bases and J gave up 5 bases, with 15 bases separating them. This CDR3 is 14 amino acids long. Germline V gene sequence: CDR1 MNHEY, CDR2 SVGAGI. The CDR3 here is CASSEGRAAYGYTF. CDR3 in DNA: TGTGCCAGCAGTGAAGGGCGTGCCGCGTATGGCTACACCTTC.

V gene TRBV5-6 combines with J gene TRBJ2-7; 10 bases are a match to TRBD1. Unmatched junction bases numbered 7, after V lost 4 bases and J lost 3 bases. The CDR3 runs 15 residues. The V gene's germline CDR1 is SGHDT and CDR2 YYEEEE. The CDR3, as DNA: TGTGCCAGCAGCAGGACAGGGGGTTCTGTCTACGAGCAGTACTTC. Translation: CASSRTGGSVYEQYF.

This chain links TRBV29-1 with TRBJ1-2; a possible D gene is TRBD1 (6 bases). CDR3 size: 14 residues. Per germline, CDR1 SQVTM and CDR2 ANQGSEA. This CDR3 is CSSTSPGGSYGYTF. Written as DNA, the CDR3 is TGCAGTTCTACTTCCCCCGGGGGCTCCTATGGCTACACCTTC.

The gene calls are TRBV5-8 and TRBJ1-2, with D possibly being TRBD1 (6 bases). The germline V gene encodes CDR1 SGHTS and CDR2 YDEGEE. This CDR3 region has 15 residues. Trimming took 6 bases from V and 0 from J, leaving 15 bases between them. CDR3 amino acids: CASIRGAGANYGYTF. CDR3 in DNA: TGTGCCAGCATCCGGGGGGCAGGGGCTAACTATGGCTACACCTTC.

The J gene is TRBJ1-1, the V gene TRBV29-1; a possible D gene is TRBD1 (6 bases). This CDR3 comprises 13 residues. Germline CDR1 and CDR2: SQVTM and ANQGSEA. V dropped 5 bases and J dropped 2 bases, with 12 bases sitting between them. In nucleotides, the CDR3 is TGCAGCGTTTCGGACAGCCTCAACACTGAAGCTTTCTTT. This translates into CSVSDSLNTEAFF.

CDR3 amino acids: CASSLVRNEQFF. In DNA, the CDR3 is TGTGCCAGCAGCCTGGTACGGAATGAGCAGTTCTTC. The chain carries TRBV7-9 and TRBJ2-1; no clear D. Germline CDR1 SEHNR, CDR2 FQNEAQ (reference sequence). The CDR3 spans 12 residues. V was shortened by 5 bases and J by 7 bases, with 9 bases between the two germline ends. The full variable domain, its missing parts supplied by reference TRBV7-9 and TRBJ2-1, is DTGVSQNPRHKITKRGQNVTFRCDPISEHNRLYWYRQTLGQGPEFLTYFQNEAQLEKSRLLSDRFSAERPKGSFSTLEIQRTEQGDSAMYLCASSLVRNEQFFGPGTRLTVL.

This rearrangement joins TRBV6-1 to TRBJ1-1, with 7 nucleotides matching TRBD1. CDR1 and CDR2 (germline): MNHNS, SASEGT. The CDR3 runs to 17 residues. Losses at the gene ends were 3 bases for V and 0 bases for J; bases not matched to a gene: 10. CDR3 sequence (DNA): TGTGCCAGCAGTGACAACGGCAGGGGGAAAATGAACACTGAAGCTTTCTTT. It yields the protein CASSDNGRGKMNTEAFF.

This clone was seen a handful of times. V is TRBV5-1 and J is TRBJ1-3, with D unresolved. The germline gives CDR1 SGHRS, CDR2 YFSETQ. This CDR3 spans 16 amino acids. V lost 0 bases, J lost 8 bases, and 18 bases lay in between. The CDR3 region is CASSLGGQSSGHTIYF. In nucleotides, the CDR3 is TGCGCCAGCAGCTTGGGGGGTCAAAGCTCCGGTCACACCATATATTTT.

V is TRBV5-1 and J is TRBJ1-1; D is possibly TRBD1 (5 bases). The V end lost 5 bases, the J end lost 4 bases, and 15 bases lay between the germline ends. The CDR3 spans 14 residues. The germline V gene has CDR1 SGHRS and CDR2 YFSETQ. The CDR3 is CASRYGERGTEAFF. Here the CDR3 DNA reads TGCGCCAGCAGATACGGAGAGAGGGGCACTGAAGCTTTCTTT.

This rearrangement joins TRBV7-3 to TRBJ2-3; TRBD2 agrees at 10 bases. The CDR3 spans 16 residues. The V segment lost 5 bases and the J segment 1 base; nucleotides outside the gene matches: 6. Per germline, CDR1 SGHTA and CDR2 FQGTGA. CDR3: CASSLSGGAGTDTQYF. The DNA of the CDR3 is TGTGCCAGCAGCCTCAGCGGGGGGGCGGGCACAGATACGCAGTATTTT.

This clone was counted only a few times. This rearrangement joins TRBV30 to TRBJ1-4; D is undetermined. Per the germline V gene, CDR1 is GTSNPN and CDR2 is SVGIG (reference sequence). Trimming cost V 2 bases and J 5 bases, with 15 bases left between them. The CDR3 loop spans 15 amino acids. CDR3 in DNA: TGTGCCTGGAGTCCCTCCCCGGGTTACAATGAAAAACTGTTTTTT. Protein: CAWSPSPGYNEKLFF.

The gene calls are TRBV18 and TRBJ2-1; D gene ambiguous. The length of the CDR3 is 14 residues. The ends were cut back, 2 bases at V and 5 bases at J, with 10 bases in the middle. CDR1 is KGHSH and CDR2 is LQKENI in the germline V gene. The CDR3 here is CASSPWLSNNEQFF. DNA for the CDR3: TGTGCCAGCTCACCATGGCTCTCGAACAATGAGCAGTTCTTC.

This chain joins TRBV19 and TRBJ2-4; 9 nucleotides agree with TRBD1. The CDR3 contains 15 residues. In germline, CDR1 is LNHDA, CDR2 SQIVND (reference sequence). Trimming removed 3 bases from V and 9 bases from J; junction bases left unmatched: 9. DNA for the CDR3: TGTGCCAGTAGTATGGACAGGGGCGAGGGAGGCATTCAGTACTTC. This codes for CASSMDRGEGGIQYF.

J is TRBJ2-1 and V is TRBV6-1, with D possibly TRBD2 on 6 matching bases. CDR1 is MNHNS, CDR2 SASEGT, per germline. V lost 8 bases and J lost 8, with 19 bases in between. The CDR3 spans 14 residues. The CDR3 DNA follows: TGTGCCAGCGGCCCCTTGGCGGGGTGGGATGAGCAGTTCTTC. Its protein product is CASGPLAGWDEQFF.

The V and J genes are TRBV19 and TRBJ2-2; 9 bases match TRBD1. CDR3 length: 15 residues. Trimming took 9 bases from V and 6 from J; bases not matched to a gene: 11. In germline, CDR1 is LNHDA, CDR2 SQIVND (reference sequence). The CDR3 protein is CASRSGTGFAGELFF. The CDR3 DNA is TGTGCCAGCCGAAGCGGGACAGGGTTCGCCGGGGAGCTGTTTTTT.

The chain carries TRBV29-1 and TRBJ2-1; D tentatively fits TRBD1 or TRBD2 (6 bases each). The CDR3 contains 13 residues. Germline V gene data show CDR1 as SQVTM and CDR2 as ANQGSEA. V lost 6 bases and J 4 bases, leaving 13 bases between the germline ends. For the CDR3, the DNA is TGCAGCGTGATCGGGGGCACTTACAATGAGCAGTTCTTC. Protein: CSVIGGTYNEQFF.

In nucleotides, the CDR3 is TGCGCCAGCAGCCCGGAGAGGGTAGAGACCCAGTACTTC. The encoded protein is CASSPERVETQYF. V and J are TRBV5-1 and TRBJ2-5; TRBD2 is a possible D gene (5 bases). CDR1 and CDR2 from the germline V gene are SGHRS and YFSETQ. This CDR3 is built from 13 residues. V dropped 4 bases and J dropped 4 bases, with 11 bases sitting between them.